One and the same sample provided the 2 T cell receptor beta chains below, sequenced in a study of blood T cell repertoires in COVID-19. Clones were sequenced by immunoSEQ multiplex PCR, and TCRdb holds only the in-frame ones, with some missing. This table has 300,000 to 350,000 clones, 80% to 90% appearing once. The sample comprised PBMCs or T cells enriched from blood (not recorded which). These receptors all stem from a man younger than 40 who had recovered from COVID-19.

The CDR3 is CASSPIGGSSTDTQYF. The DNA for the CDR3 is TGTGCCAGCAGCCCAATCGGGGGGTCTAGCACAGATACGCAGTATTTT. The chain links TRBV7-2 to TRBJ2-3; TRBD2 matches 7 bases. With V trimmed by 5 bases and J by 0 bases, 8 bases remained unmatched. CDR3 length: 16 amino acids. The V gene's germline CDR1 is SGHTA and CDR2 FQGNSA. The full variable domain, rest sourced from reference TRBV7-2 and TRBJ2-3, is GAGVSQSPSNKVTEKGKDVELRCDPISGHTALYWYRQSLGQGLEFLIYFQGNSAPDKSGLPSDRFSAERTGGSVSTLTIQRTQQEDSAVYLCASSPIGGSSTDTQYFGPGTRLTVL.

V and J are TRBV6-2 or TRBV6-3 and TRBJ2-2; D possibly corresponds to TRBD1 (6 bases). CDR3 length: 18 amino acids. Germline assignment: CDR1 MNHEY and CDR2 SVGEGT. Trimming took 0 bases from V and 1 from J, leaving 15 bases between them. DNA for the CDR3: TGTGCCAGCAGTTACTCGAGTGGACAGATTATGAACACCGGGGAGCTGTTTTTT. Translated: CASSYSSGQIMNTGELFF.